This T cell receptor beta chain came from a study of T cell responses to AZD1222 COVID-19 vaccine. This CDR3 has 16 amino acids. V lost 0 bases and J 0 bases, leaving 11 bases between the germline ends. CDR1 is SGHRS and CDR2 is YFSETQ in the germline V gene. Notes on the study in general: There were vaccine-associated CD4 TCRs across spike, dominant at 160-218 and 743-854. There were mostly white British donors and more females than males, and clonal diversity was possibly underestimated. Baseline testing showed seropositivity in only a handful of AZD1222 recipients.

Repertoires were generated with immunoSEQ multiplex PCR, while TCRdb's copy carries only in-frame clones and drops some. The sample carries over 100,000 clones, approximately 92% recorded once. Regarding this clone: Its specificity is unknown.

The clonotype originates from an adult in good health. Sample: peripheral blood, taken on day 0 of AZD1222 vaccination. The chain carries TRBV5-1 and TRBJ2-3; D might be TRBD1 or TRBD2, each matching 5 bases. The CDR3 sequence is CASSLGLGPSTDTQYF. DNA of the CDR3: TGCGCCAGCAGCTTGGGCCTGGGACCTAGCACAGATACGCAGTATTTT.